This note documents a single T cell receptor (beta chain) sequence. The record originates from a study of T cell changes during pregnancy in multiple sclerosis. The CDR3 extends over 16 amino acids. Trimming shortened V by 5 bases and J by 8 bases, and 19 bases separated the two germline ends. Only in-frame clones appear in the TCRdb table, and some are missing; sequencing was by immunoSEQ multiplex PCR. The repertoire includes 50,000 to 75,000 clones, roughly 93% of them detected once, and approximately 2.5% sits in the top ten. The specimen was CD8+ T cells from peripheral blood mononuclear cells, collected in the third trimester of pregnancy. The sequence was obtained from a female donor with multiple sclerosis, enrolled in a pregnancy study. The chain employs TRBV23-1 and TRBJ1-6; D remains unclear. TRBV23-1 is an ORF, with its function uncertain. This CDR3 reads CASSSVASRKDSPLHF. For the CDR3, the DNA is TGCGCCAGCAGTTCAGTGGCTTCTAGGAAGGATTCACCCCTCCACTTT.